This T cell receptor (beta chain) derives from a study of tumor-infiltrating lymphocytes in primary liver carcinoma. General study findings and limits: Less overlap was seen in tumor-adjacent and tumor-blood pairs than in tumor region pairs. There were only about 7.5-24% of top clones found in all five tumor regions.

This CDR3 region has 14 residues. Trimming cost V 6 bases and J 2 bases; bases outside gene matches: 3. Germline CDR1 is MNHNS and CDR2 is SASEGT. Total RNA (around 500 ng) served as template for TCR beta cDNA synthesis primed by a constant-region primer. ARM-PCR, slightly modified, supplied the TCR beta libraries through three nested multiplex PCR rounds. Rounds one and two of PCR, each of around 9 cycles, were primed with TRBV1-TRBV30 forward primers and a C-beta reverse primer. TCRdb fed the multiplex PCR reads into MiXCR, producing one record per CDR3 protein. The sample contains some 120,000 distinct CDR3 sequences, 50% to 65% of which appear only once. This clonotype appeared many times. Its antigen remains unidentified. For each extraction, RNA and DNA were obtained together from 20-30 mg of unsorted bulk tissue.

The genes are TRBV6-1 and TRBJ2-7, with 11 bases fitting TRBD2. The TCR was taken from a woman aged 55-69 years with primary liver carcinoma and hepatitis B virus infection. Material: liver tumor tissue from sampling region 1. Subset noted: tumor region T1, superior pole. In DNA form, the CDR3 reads TGTGCCAGCAGGGGGACTAGCGGACCCTACGAGCAGTACTTC. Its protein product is CASRGTSGPYEQYF.